Presented here are 6 T cell receptor beta chains from one specimen sequenced in a study of cytomegalovirus exposure and HLA in healthy donors. The PCR ran on 60 Vbeta and 13 Jbeta primers. Produced via immunoSEQ multiplex PCR; TCRdb's table is partial and in-frame only. Here the sample spans 270,000 or so clones, 86% being singletons. The sample was PBMCs. The receptors derive from a man aged 40-55 years in good health and CMV-seropositive.

The J gene is TRBJ2-3, the V gene TRBV4-3, with 7 bases that match TRBD2. Germline V gene lookup returns CDR1 LGHNA and CDR2 YSLEER. The CDR3 length is 16 residues. V trimming: 0 bases; J trimming: 0 bases; junction bases outside the gene matches: 3. In nucleotides, the CDR3 is TGCGCCAGCAGCCAAGATCCTAGCGGTAGCACAGATACGCAGTATTTT. It is translated as CASSQDPSGSTDTQYF.

The J gene is TRBJ2-2, the V gene TRBV11-3; D may be TRBD1 (6 bases). The CDR3 spans 15 residues. The germline V gene encodes CDR1 SGHNT and CDR2 YENEEA. The germline V and J ends were trimmed by 3 bases and 1 base, with 9 bases remaining between them. The chain's CDR3 is CASSFSGQNTGELFF. The CDR3 DNA reads as TGTGCCAGCAGCTTCTCGGGACAGAACACCGGGGAGCTGTTTTTT.

V usage is TRBV28 and J usage is TRBJ2-3; 8 nucleotides align to TRBD2. The CDR3 is 14 residues long. From germline, CDR1 is MDHEN and CDR2 SYDVKM. J was trimmed by 10 bases and V by 7 bases; bases with no gene match: 13. DNA for the CDR3: TGTGCCAGCATGGAAACCCTTTCCGGGAGGGCGCAGTATTTT. Protein sequence: CASMETLSGRAQYF.

This sequence joins TRBV7-2 and TRBJ2-7; D remains unclear. This CDR3 has 16 residues. CDR1 is SGHTA, CDR2 FQGNSA, per germline. Between the trimmed V and J ends, which lost 0 bases and 2 bases, there was a span of 14 bases. In DNA, the CDR3 is TGTGCCAGCAGCTTAGCGGTGGCGGCCGTAACCTACGAGCAGTACTTC. It translates to CASSLAVAAVTYEQYF. Supplemented by reference TRBV7-2 and TRBJ2-7, the full variable domain reads GAGVSQSPSNKVTEKGKDVELRCDPISGHTALYWYRQSLGQGLEFLIYFQGNSAPDKSGLPSDRFSAERTGGSVSTLTIQRTQQEDSAVYLCASSLAVAAVTYEQYFGPGTRLTVT.

The chain carries TRBV19 and TRBJ2-3, with a tentative D call TRBD2 (5 bases). There are 12 residues in the CDR3. The V gene's germline CDR1 is LNHDA and CDR2 SQIVND (reference sequence). V shed 5 bases and J shed 7 bases, with 10 bases lying between them. The CDR3 nucleotides read TGTGCCAGTAGTTCCTCCGGGAATACGCAGTATTTT. It encodes CASSSSGNTQYF.

About this clone: This sample also contains other DNA sequences that code for the same CDR3. The chain joins TRBV27 to TRBJ2-7; TRBD1 might be the D (5 bases). Germline values: CDR1 MNHEY, CDR2 SMNVEV (reference sequence). This CDR3 region has 13 residues. With 2 bases removed from V and 1 base from J, the gap between germline ends came to 6 bases. CDR3 nucleotides: TGTGCCAGCAGTTTAGGACAATCCTACGAGCAGTACTTC. Protein: CASSLGQSYEQYF.